This T cell receptor (beta chain) was documented in a study of T cells in localized non-small cell lung cancer. General study findings and limits: Exceeding tumor, uninvolved adjacent lung had the highest T cell clonality.

The CDR3 covers 12 residues. CDR1 and CDR2 from the germline V gene are SGHAT and FQNNGV. Between the trimmed V and J ends, which lost 4 bases and 4 bases, there was a span of 7 bases. Comments on this clone: The antigen remains undetermined.

Clones were read by immunoSEQ multiplex PCR, and TCRdb kept only the in-frame ones, dropping some. The sample holds tens of thousands of clones, 80% seen once. The sample was peripheral blood, taken before any cancer treatment. J is TRBJ1-2 and V is TRBV11-2, with no clear D. This receptor was taken from a female donor over 55 with stage I lung adenocarcinoma. CDR3: CASSSYVYGYTF. The CDR3 bases are TGTGCCAGCAGCTCTTACGTCTATGGCTACACCTTC.